Listed below are T cell receptor beta chains from one sample, sequenced in a study of control samples from healthy donors and cancer patients. The assay was immunoSEQ multiplex PCR, and TCRdb's table has in-frame clones only and misses some. There are some 220,000 clones in the sample; over 90% occur only once, and about 1.6% lies in the top ten. Sequenced input: blood. These receptors were taken from a man between 50 and 59 years old in good health. Both conserved end residues are part of each CDR3. D genes are given only for firm matches. Clone size, where shown, is once, few, many, or a class for clones that have expanded.

D gene	V gene	J gene	clone size	CDR3 protein	CDR3 DNA
TRBD1	TRBV9	TRBJ1-2	.	CASSPSGTGTYGYTF	TGTGCCAGCAGCCCAAGCGGGACAGGGACATATGGCTACACCTTC
.	TRBV6-4	TRBJ2-1	.	CASSESNRGKEQFF	TGTGCCAGCAGTGAGTCGAACCGGGGGAAGGAGCAGTTCTTC
.	TRBV28	TRBJ1-4	.	CASSSLIKLFF	TGTGCCAGCAGTTCCTTAATAAAACTGTTTTTT
.	TRBV5-1	TRBJ2-5	.	CASSLVLGETQYF	TGCGCCAGCAGCTTGGTGCTAGGAGAGACCCAGTACTTC
TRBD1	TRBV10-1	TRBJ1-1	.	CASSGQGAEAFF	TGCGCCAGCAGTGGACAGGGCGCTGAAGCTTTCTTT
TRBD1	TRBV3-1/TRBV3-2	TRBJ1-4	.	CASSLQGAMYEKLFF	TGTGCCAGCAGCCTGCAGGGGGCGATGTATGAAAAACTGTTTTTT
TRBD2	TRBV28	TRBJ2-1	.	CASTPDGGTNEQFF	TGTGCCAGCACTCCCGACGGGGGGACCAATGAGCAGTTCTTC
TRBD1	TRBV2	TRBJ2-2	.	CATNRDRGTGELFF	TGTGCCACGAACCGGGACAGGGGCACCGGGGAGCTGTTTTTT
.	TRBV6-6	TRBJ1-2	.	CASSREGGVYGYTF	TGTGCCAGCAGTCGGGAGGGTGGGGTCTATGGCTACACCTTC
.	TRBV11-3	TRBJ2-6	once	CASRSSGANVLTF	TGTGCCAGCAGGAGCTCTGGGGCCAACGTCCTGACTTTC
.	TRBV6-1	TRBJ1-6	once	CPTTEIPERYNSPLHF	TGTCCCACCACTGAAATTCCGGAGCGATATAATTCACCCCTCCACTTT
.	TRBV5-1	TRBJ1-1	.	CASSPTRGNTEAFF	TGCGCCAGCAGCCCAACAAGGGGGAACACTGAAGCTTTCTTT
.	TRBV6-2/TRBV6-3	TRBJ2-1	.	CASSYSRGGVDNEQFF	TGTGCCAGCAGTTACTCGAGAGGGGGGGTGGACAATGAGCAGTTCTTC
.	TRBV5-1	TRBJ1-4	.	CASSLYPTGTNEKLFF	TGCGCCAGCAGCCTATACCCCACAGGGACGAATGAAAAACTGTTTTTT
TRBD1	TRBV5-4	TRBJ2-3	.	CASSLGTAIITDTQYF	TGTGCCAGCAGCCTCGGGACAGCGATTATCACAGATACGCAGTATTTT
.	TRBV3-1/TRBV3-2	TRBJ2-7	.	CASSQDSRGPYEQYF	TGTGCCAGCAGCCAAGATAGTAGGGGCCCCTACGAGCAGTACTTC
.	TRBV5-8	TRBJ1-2	.	CASSLRQSYGYTF	TGTGCCAGCAGCTTGCGGCAGAGCTATGGCTACACCTTC
TRBD2	TRBV5-1	TRBJ2-5	.	CASSLAGREETQYF	TGCGCCAGCAGCTTGGCCGGGAGGGAGGAGACCCAGTACTTC
.	TRBV4-3	TRBJ2-5	.	CASSQDWGRRGAQYF	TGCGCCAGCAGCCAAGATTGGGGGAGGCGAGGGGCCCAGTACTTC
.	TRBV11-2	TRBJ2-5	.	CASSLGSAGTQYF	TGTGCCAGCAGCTTAGGCTCAGCCGGGACCCAGTACTTC
TRBD1	TRBV4-1	TRBJ2-3	.	CASSPRGGGTSTDTQYF	TGCGCCAGCAGCCCTAGAGGGGGCGGCACTAGCACAGATACGCAGTATTTT
.	TRBV3-1/TRBV3-2	TRBJ1-1	.	CASSQGGGTEAFF	TGTGCCAGCAGCCAAGGGGGGGGCACTGAAGCTTTCTTT
.	TRBV5-8	TRBJ2-2	once	CASSRGAPADGELFF	TGTGCCAGCAGCCGTGGGGCGCCCGCTGACGGGGAGCTGTTTTTT
.	TRBV5-1	TRBJ2-5	.	CASSPGWQETQYF	TGCGCCAGCAGCCCGGGATGGCAAGAGACCCAGTACTTC
.	TRBV9	TRBJ2-1	.	CASSVDRDFHNEQFF	TGTGCCAGCAGCGTAGACAGGGATTTCCACAATGAGCAGTTCTTC
TRBD2	TRBV19	TRBJ2-1	.	CASSPELISGEYYNEQFF	TGTGCCAGTAGTCCCGAGCTGATTAGCGGGGAGTACTACAATGAGCAGTTCTTC
TRBD1	TRBV18	TRBJ1-6	.	CASSHSTGEGSPLHF	TGTGCCAGCTCACACTCGACAGGGGAGGGGTCACCCCTCCACTTT
.	TRBV10-3	TRBJ2-1	.	CAISEVDRNTEQFF	TGTGCCATCAGTGAAGTGGACAGAAACACTGAGCAGTTCTTC